This passage covers 2 T cell receptor beta chains from one sample sequenced in a study of blood T cell repertoires in COVID-19. Method: immunoSEQ multiplex PCR; TCRdb's copy keeps in-frame clones and lacks some. The sample carries under 500,000 clones, 70% to 90% recorded once. The sequenced sample was PBMCs or T cells enriched from blood (not recorded which). These receptors were taken from a woman under 30 with acute COVID-19.

The V and J genes are TRBV9 and TRBJ2-7, with 10 bases matching TRBD2. The CDR3 is 12 residues long. Germline V gene lookup returns CDR1 SGDLS and CDR2 YYNGEE. V lost 6 bases and J lost 7; bases outside the gene matches: 4. CDR3 nucleotides: TGTGCCAGCAATAGCGGGGGGCCGGAGCAGTACTTC. Encoded protein: CASNSGGPEQYF.

The chain has TRBV27 and TRBJ1-1; 8 bases match TRBD1. The CDR3 extends over 18 amino acids. J lost 0 bases, V lost 5 bases, and 14 bases had no gene match. Germline assignment: CDR1 MNHEY and CDR2 SMNVEV (reference sequence). The CDR3 region has the DNA TGTGCCAGCAGTCCGCGTCACAGGGGGTTACGGATGAACACTGAAGCTTTCTTT. It translates to CASSPRHRGLRMNTEAFF.